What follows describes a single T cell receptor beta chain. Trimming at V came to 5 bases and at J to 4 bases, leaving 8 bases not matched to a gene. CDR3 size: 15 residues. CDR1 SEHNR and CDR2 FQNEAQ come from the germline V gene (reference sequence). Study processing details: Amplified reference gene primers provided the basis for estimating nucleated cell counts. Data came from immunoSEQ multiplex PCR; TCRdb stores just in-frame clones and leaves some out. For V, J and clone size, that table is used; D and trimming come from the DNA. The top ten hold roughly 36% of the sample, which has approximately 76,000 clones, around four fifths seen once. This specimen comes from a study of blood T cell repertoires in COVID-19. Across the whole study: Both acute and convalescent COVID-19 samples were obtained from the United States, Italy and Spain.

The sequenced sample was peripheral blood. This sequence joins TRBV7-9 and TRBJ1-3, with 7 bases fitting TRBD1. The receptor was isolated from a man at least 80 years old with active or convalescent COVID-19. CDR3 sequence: CASSTGDSFGNTIYF. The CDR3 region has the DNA TGTGCCAGCAGCACCGGGGACAGCTTCGGAAACACCATATATTTT.